This T cell receptor (beta chain) was documented in a study of T-cell reconstitution after alpha-beta-depleted transplantation in children. Findings and limits, study-wide: Expanded graft clones, several hundred of them, were reportedly the source of alpha-beta T cells about two months after transplant. Surviving thymic progenitors and recipient T cells were the source of high TCRbeta diversity at day 60 in some patients. By one year post-transplant, T-cell counts and diversity largely arose from T cells that were newly produced.

The TCRbeta library incorporated unique molecular identifiers. TCRdb reprocessed the PCR reads with MiXCR, giving one entry per CDR3 protein. The sample includes about 220,000 distinct CDR3 sequences, approximately 17% seen only once; the top ten take about two fifths. As for this clonotype: The target antigen is unknown.

Germline V lookup: CDR1 SQVTM, CDR2 ANQGSEA. The CDR3 is 13 amino acids. J lost 5 bases, V lost 7 bases, and 4 bases had no gene match. The starting material was PBMCs, mostly from graft donor cells, obtained 360 days after TCRalphabeta/CD19-depleted stem cell transplant. The chain is built from TRBV29-1 and TRBJ1-6, with 8 bases identical to TRBD1. This clonotype was sampled from a male patient aged 2-9 years who had a stem cell transplant for acute lymphoblastic leukemia, so the T cells may come from the graft donor. CDR3 sequence: CSATGGNNSPLHF. CDR3 DNA: TGCAGCGCCACAGGGGGGAATAATTCACCCCTCCACTTT.